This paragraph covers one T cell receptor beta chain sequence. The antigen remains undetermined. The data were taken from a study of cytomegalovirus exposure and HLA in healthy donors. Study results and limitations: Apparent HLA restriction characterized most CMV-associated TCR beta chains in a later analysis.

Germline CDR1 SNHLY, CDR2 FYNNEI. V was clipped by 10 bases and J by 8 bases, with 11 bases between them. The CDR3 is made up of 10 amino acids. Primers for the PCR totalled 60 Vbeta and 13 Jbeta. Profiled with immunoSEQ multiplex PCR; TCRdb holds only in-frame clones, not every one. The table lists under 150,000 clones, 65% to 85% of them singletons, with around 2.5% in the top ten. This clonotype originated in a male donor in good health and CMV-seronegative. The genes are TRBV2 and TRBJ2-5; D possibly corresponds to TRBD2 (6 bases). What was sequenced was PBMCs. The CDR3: CATGGRTQYF. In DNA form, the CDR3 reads TGTGCCACTGGGGGGAGAACCCAGTACTTC.